The subject of this entry is one T cell receptor gamma chain. Which antigen it targets is not known. The record has no base qualities; no much larger clone is one base away. The CDR3 runs 14 residues from the cysteine to the phenylalanine. Here the CDR3 DNA is all that survives: 42 bases in frame from base 1. The germline V gene encodes CDR1 VTNTFY and CDR2 YDVSTARD (reference sequence). V is trimmed back by 0 bases and J by 10 bases, and the junction contains 8 bases that no gene match accounts for. These data come from a study of human gamma delta and Vdelta1 T cells (dated by TCRdb to between 2017 and 2018). Broadly, across the study: The study examined Delta One T cells, which are Vd1+ gamma-delta T cells, as cytotoxic effectors against acute myeloid leukemia.

The full study reports these points: Delta One T cells were reported to be polyclonal and to show broad cytotoxic targeting of acute myeloid leukemia.

Library generation was performed with PCR. The instrument given in TCRdb is Illumina MiSeq. In TCRdb, clones were called once more from the public reads by CATT, and rows of identical DNA were later combined. The sample records several thousand gamma-chain clones, 40% to 50% of which are singletons. The ten largest clonotypes hold over 2% of the sample. This receptor was taken from a human donor in good health. Sequenced material: Vdelta1 gamma-delta T cells from blood grown in culture (DOT cells). According to the study, the label for this sample's cell subset or site signals: Delta One T cells, in vitro expanded/differentiated Vd1+ gamma-delta T cells. The rearranged chain carries TRGV3 and TRGJP2. At the DNA level, the sequence is TGTGCCACCTGGGACAGGCTCGTGCTTTGGATCAAGACGTTT. It encodes CATWDRLVLWIKTF.